The entry below describes one T cell receptor beta chain. The data are from a study of blood T cell repertoires in COVID-19. In the original workflow: Estimated nucleated cell counts came from reference gene primer amplification. TCRdb's table, derived via immunoSEQ multiplex PCR, lists solely in-frame clones and lacks some. D and trimming were read from the DNA, whereas the V and J calls and clone size are those reported in that table. Of around 47,000 clones detected, 85% to 90% appear once; the ten largest clones hold approximately 10%. From germline, CDR1 is SGHTA and CDR2 FQGNSA. The CDR3 runs to 14 residues. With 6 bases removed from V and 0 bases from J, the gap between germline ends came to 8 bases.

The chain recombines TRBV7-2 with TRBJ2-2; D might be TRBD2 (5 bases). Input material: peripheral blood. The TCR comes from a man aged 50 to 60 with active COVID-19. The CDR3 loop is CASRQLANTGELFF. CDR3 sequence (DNA): TGTGCCAGCAGGCAACTAGCGAACACCGGGGAGCTGTTTTTT.